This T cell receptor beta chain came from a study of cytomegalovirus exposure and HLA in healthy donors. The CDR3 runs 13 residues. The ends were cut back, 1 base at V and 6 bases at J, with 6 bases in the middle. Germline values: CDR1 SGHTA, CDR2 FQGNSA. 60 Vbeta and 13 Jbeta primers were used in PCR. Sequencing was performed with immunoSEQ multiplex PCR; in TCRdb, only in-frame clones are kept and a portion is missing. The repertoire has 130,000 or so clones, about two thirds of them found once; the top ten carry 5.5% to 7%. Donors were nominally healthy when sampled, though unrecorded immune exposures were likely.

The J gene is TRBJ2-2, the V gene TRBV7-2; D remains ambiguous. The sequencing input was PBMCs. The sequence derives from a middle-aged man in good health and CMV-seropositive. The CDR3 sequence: CASSLELAGELFF. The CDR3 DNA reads TGTGCCAGCAGCTTAGAGCTCGCCGGGGAGCTGTTTTTT.